The source of this T cell receptor beta chain is a study of memory CD4+ T cells and cytomegalovirus serostatus. The sort gate was single viable CD3+CD4+CD8-CD45RO+ cells for memory CD4+ T cells. TCRdb keeps only in-frame clones here, not all; method: immunoSEQ multiplex PCR. The sample includes about 73,000 clones, roughly 78% seen only once; the top ten take just over 2.5%. CDR3 length equals 14 residues. Germline V gives CDR1 MNHNY, CDR2 SVGAGI (reference sequence). Deletions cut 7 bases from V and 7 bases from J, with 14 bases between. Source material: memory CD4+ T cells from blood. The source of this sequence is an adult in good health and CMV-seropositive. The chain has TRBV6-6 and TRBJ1-6; D is undetermined. CDR3: CASTPGLSNSPLHF. The CDR3 DNA sequence: TGTGCCAGCACCCCCGGGCTCTCCAATTCACCCCTCCACTTT.